This passage covers 21 T cell receptor beta chains from one sample sequenced in a study of radiotherapy plus CTLA-4 blockade in lung cancer. Generated by immunoSEQ multiplex PCR, the TCRdb table keeps only in-frame clones and is missing some. Here the sample spans 95,000 to 150,000 clones, 85% to 90% being singletons. This material consisted of peripheral blood, taken from a patient treated with radiotherapy plus ipilimumab. The receptors were sampled from a human donor with non-small cell lung cancer that progressed on radiotherapy plus ipilimumab.

The chain carries TRBV19 and TRBJ1-5; TRBD1 matches 7 bases. The germline CDR1 and CDR2 sequences are LNHDA and SQIVND (reference sequence). The trim removed 3 bases at V and 3 bases at J, leaving 8 bases unmatched. There are 16 residues in the CDR3. CDR3 coding DNA: TGTGCCAGTAGTATTATAGGACAGGCTGCCAATCAGCCCCAGCATTTT. It codes for CASSIIGQAANQPQHF.

This chain joins TRBV13 and TRBJ1-6; 9 bases line up with TRBD1. The CDR3 spans 15 residues. The ends lost 3 bases at V and 7 bases at J; junction bases unmatched: 4. CDR1 and CDR2 from the germline V gene are PRHDT and FYEKMQ (reference sequence). Here the CDR3 DNA reads TGTGCCAGCAGCTTGGGGACAGGGCGGAATTCACCCCTCCACTTT. Protein: CASSLGTGRNSPLHF. The full variable domain, in which reference TRBV13 and TRBJ1-6 provide the parts outside the CDR3, is AAGVIQSPRHLIKEKRETATLKCYPIPRHDTVYWYQQGPGQDPQFLISFYEKMQSDKGSIPDRFSAQQFSDYHSELNMSSLELGDSALYFCASSLGTGRNSPLHFGNGTRLTVT.

DNA for the CDR3: TGTGCCAGCAGTGAAGCGGGGGACTACGAGCAGTACTTC. Its translation: CASSEAGDYEQYF. V and J are TRBV2 and TRBJ2-7, with D perhaps being TRBD1 or TRBD2 (5 bases each). The CDR3 covers 13 residues. Deletions cut 0 bases from V and 3 bases from J, with 6 bases between. In germline, CDR1 is SNHLY, CDR2 FYNNEI. Filled out from reference TRBV2 and TRBJ2-7, the complete variable domain reads EPEVTQTPSHQVTQMGQEVILRCVPISNHLYFYWYRQILGQKVEFLVSFYNNEISEKSEIFDDQFSVERPDGSNFTLKIRSTKLEDSAMYFCASSEAGDYEQYFGPGTRLTVT.

This chain uses TRBV19 with TRBJ2-1, with 9 nucleotides matching TRBD1. Germline CDR1 and CDR2: LNHDA and SQIVND (reference sequence). The CDR3 extends over 14 amino acids. V shed 10 bases, J shed 5 bases, and the junction held 9 bases outside the gene matches. The CDR3, as DNA: TGTGCCACCAGAAGGACAGGGGCCGACAATGAGCAGTTCTTC. Translating it yields CATRRTGADNEQFF.

The chain recombines TRBV7-9 with TRBJ2-5, with D hard to call. The germline CDR1 and CDR2 sequences are SEHNR and FQNEAQ (reference sequence). The CDR3 is 14 amino acids. V dropped 3 bases and J dropped 0 bases, with 8 bases sitting between them. The DNA of the CDR3 is TGTGCCAGCAGCTTGAGACGCGACCAAGAGACCCAGTACTTC. This sequence encodes CASSLRRDQETQYF.

The V gene is TRBV6-6, the J gene TRBJ2-1, with D possibly matching TRBD2 (6 bases). The CDR3 totals 14 residues. Germline V gene lookup returns CDR1 MNHNY and CDR2 SVGAGI (reference sequence). The V and J ends lost 6 bases and 4 bases respectively, with 13 bases between them. The CDR3 is CASRLADSYNEQFF. The DNA of the CDR3 is TGTGCCAGCAGGTTAGCGGATTCTTACAATGAGCAGTTCTTC.

The chain carries TRBV11-3 and TRBJ1-4; D is possibly TRBD1 (5 bases). CDR3 length: 11 residues. The germline V gene encodes CDR1 SGHNT and CDR2 YENEEA. V was pared by 5 bases and J by 8 bases, with 6 bases between. As DNA, the CDR3 is TGTGCCAGCAGCCACAGGGAAAAACTGTTTTTT. It yields the protein CASSHREKLFF.

Note on this clone: Germline is not matched at one junction end, which may reflect a read error. V and J are TRBV4-1 and TRBJ2-7; tentative D call: TRBD2 (6 bases). Looked up from germline, CDR1 is MGHRA and CDR2 is YSYEKL. This CDR3 region has 16 residues. CDR3 DNA sequence: TGCGCCAGCAGTCAAGACCCGGGACTCTCGTTCTACGAGCAGTACTTC. Residues: CASSQDPGLSFYEQYF.

The chain links TRBV4-1 to TRBJ2-5, with D possibly matching TRBD1 (5 bases). CDR1 is MGHRA and CDR2 is YSYEKL in the germline V gene. Trimming took off 4 bases at V and 5 bases at J, with 23 bases between the two ends. The CDR3 runs to 17 residues. CDR3 protein: CASSRLIGGATSETQYF. CDR3 bases: TGCGCCAGCAGCCGACTCATTGGTGGGGCTACGAGTGAGACCCAGTACTTC.

The chain combines TRBV29-1 with TRBJ2-7; D is perhaps TRBD1 (6 bases). V lost 6 bases to trimming and J lost 3 bases, with 15 bases between them. The germline V gene has CDR1 SQVTM and CDR2 ANQGSEA. The CDR3 is made up of 13 amino acids. CDR3 protein: CSVRTVNDYEQYF. The CDR3 DNA reads as TGCAGCGTCCGGACAGTCAATGACTACGAGCAGTACTTC.

The CDR3 here is CASSLRLAVAQFF. The CDR3 region has the DNA TGTGCCAGCAGCTTAAGGCTAGCGGTTGCCCAGTTCTTC. The chain employs TRBV5-5 and TRBJ2-1; 7 nucleotides align to TRBD2. The germline V gene encodes CDR1 SGHKS and CDR2 YYEKEE (reference sequence). The J segment lost 13 bases and the V segment lost 2 bases, leaving 9 bases of the junction unmatched. The CDR3 runs to 13 residues.

This clone was counted once. The chain has TRBV18 and TRBJ1-2; tentative D call: TRBD1 (5 bases). The CDR3 is made up of 14 amino acids. V dropped 6 bases and J dropped 8 bases, with 19 bases sitting between them. Germline V lookup: CDR1 KGHSH, CDR2 LQKENI. CDR3 DNA: TGTGCCAGCTCGCTCCGGGACCCAAAAGGAGGCTACACCTTC. This encodes CASSLRDPKGGYTF. Based on the CDR3 plus reference TRBV18 and TRBJ1-2, the full variable domain is NAGVMQNPRHLVRRRGQEARLRCSPMKGHSHVYWYRQLPEEGLKFMVYLQKENIIDESGMPKERFSAEFPKEGPSILRIQQVVRGDSAAYFCASSLRDPKGGYTFGSGTRLTVV.

This chain connects TRBV2 to TRBJ1-1, with D uncertain. The CDR3 runs 13 residues. V lost 7 bases, J lost 6 bases, and 15 bases lay in between. Looked up from germline, CDR1 is SNHLY and CDR2 is FYNNEI. The CDR3 here is CASKPLGGAEAFF. The DNA for the CDR3 is TGTGCCAGCAAGCCCCTCGGCGGGGCTGAAGCTTTCTTT. Supplemented by reference TRBV2 and TRBJ1-1, the full variable domain reads EPEVTQTPSHQVTQMGQEVILRCVPISNHLYFYWYRQILGQKVEFLVSFYNNEISEKSEIFDDQFSVERPDGSNFTLKIRSTKLEDSAMYFCASKPLGGAEAFFGQGTRLTVV.

The gene calls are TRBV9 and TRBJ2-7; 10 bases map to TRBD2. Germline V gene data show CDR1 as SGDLS and CDR2 as YYNGEE. The junction had 6 bases not matched to a gene; V was cut back by 3 bases and J by 6 bases. The CDR3 spans 14 residues. The CDR3 is CASSAAGGPTEQYF. In DNA, the CDR3 is TGTGCCAGCAGCGCAGCGGGAGGGCCCACCGAGCAGTACTTC.

The rearrangement joins TRBV5-8 to TRBJ2-7, with D unresolved. The V end lost 4 bases, the J end lost 8 bases, and 1 base lay between the germline ends. Germline loops: CDR1 SGHTS, CDR2 YDEGEE. This CDR3 has 8 residues. The CDR3 loop is CASSQQYF. The CDR3 DNA follows: TGTGCCAGCAGCCAGCAGTACTTC.

The gene calls are TRBV25-1 and TRBJ1-6, with 8 bases that match TRBD1. V lost 7 bases, J lost 7 bases, and 3 bases stayed unmatched. CDR1 is MGHDK and CDR2 is SYGVNS in the germline V gene. The CDR3 contains 13 residues. CDR3 in DNA: TGTGCCAGCACGACAGGGGCAAATTCACCCCTCCACTTT. Translated: CASTTGANSPLHF.

This chain joins TRBV30 and TRBJ2-7, with TRBD2 matching 9 bases. Germline trimming cut 0 bases from V and 5 bases from J; bases unmatched to any gene: 17. The CDR3 has 18 residues. From germline, CDR1 is GTSNPN and CDR2 SVGIG (reference sequence). The CDR3 bases are TGTGCCTGGAGTGTATGGGATGGTGGGGGTAGCGGGAGCAACGAGCAGTACTTC. It encodes CAWSVWDGGGSGSNEQYF.

The chain combines TRBV7-8 with TRBJ1-6; 9 nucleotides match TRBD1. V was clipped by 5 bases and J by 7 bases; unmatched bases: 3. Germline V gene data show CDR1 as SGHVS and CDR2 as FQNEAQ. The CDR3 contains 14 residues. The CDR3 nucleotides read TGTGCCAGCAGCGCGGGACAGGGAAATTCACCCCTCCACTTT. This translates into CASSAGQGNSPLHF. Variable domain in full (rest from reference TRBV7-8 and TRBJ1-6): GAGVSQSPRYKVAKRGQDVALRCDPISGHVSLFWYQQALGQGPEFLTYFQNEAQLDKSGLPSDRFFAERPEGSVSTLKIQRTQQEDSAVYLCASSAGQGNSPLHFGNGTRLTVT.

V and J are TRBV2 and TRBJ2-7; perhaps TRBD2 as D (5 bases). V dropped 1 base and J dropped 7 bases, with 5 bases sitting between them. Germline V gives CDR1 SNHLY, CDR2 FYNNEI. The CDR3 consists of 11 residues. The DNA of the CDR3 is TGTGCCAGCAGTGAAGGGGAGGAGCAGTACTTC. Protein sequence: CASSEGEEQYF.

This clone was found once. The chain combines TRBV5-1 with TRBJ1-4; 9 nucleotides align to TRBD1. J gave up 7 bases and V 4 bases, and 8 bases lay outside the gene matches. The CDR3 has 15 amino acids. Germline CDR1 is SGHRS and CDR2 is YFSETQ. CDR3 DNA: TGCGCCAGCAGCCCACCGGGACAGGGCCGTGAAAAACTGTTTTTT. Its translation: CASSPPGQGREKLFF.

The gene calls are TRBV15 and TRBJ2-7; no reliable D call. CDR3 size: 14 residues. V lost 0 bases to trimming and J lost 4 bases, with 10 bases between them. Germline V CDR1 and CDR2: LNHNV, YYDKDF (reference sequence). For the CDR3, the DNA is TGTGCCACCAGCAGAGACTTGAATTCGTACGAGCAGTACTTC. Its translation: CATSRDLNSYEQYF.